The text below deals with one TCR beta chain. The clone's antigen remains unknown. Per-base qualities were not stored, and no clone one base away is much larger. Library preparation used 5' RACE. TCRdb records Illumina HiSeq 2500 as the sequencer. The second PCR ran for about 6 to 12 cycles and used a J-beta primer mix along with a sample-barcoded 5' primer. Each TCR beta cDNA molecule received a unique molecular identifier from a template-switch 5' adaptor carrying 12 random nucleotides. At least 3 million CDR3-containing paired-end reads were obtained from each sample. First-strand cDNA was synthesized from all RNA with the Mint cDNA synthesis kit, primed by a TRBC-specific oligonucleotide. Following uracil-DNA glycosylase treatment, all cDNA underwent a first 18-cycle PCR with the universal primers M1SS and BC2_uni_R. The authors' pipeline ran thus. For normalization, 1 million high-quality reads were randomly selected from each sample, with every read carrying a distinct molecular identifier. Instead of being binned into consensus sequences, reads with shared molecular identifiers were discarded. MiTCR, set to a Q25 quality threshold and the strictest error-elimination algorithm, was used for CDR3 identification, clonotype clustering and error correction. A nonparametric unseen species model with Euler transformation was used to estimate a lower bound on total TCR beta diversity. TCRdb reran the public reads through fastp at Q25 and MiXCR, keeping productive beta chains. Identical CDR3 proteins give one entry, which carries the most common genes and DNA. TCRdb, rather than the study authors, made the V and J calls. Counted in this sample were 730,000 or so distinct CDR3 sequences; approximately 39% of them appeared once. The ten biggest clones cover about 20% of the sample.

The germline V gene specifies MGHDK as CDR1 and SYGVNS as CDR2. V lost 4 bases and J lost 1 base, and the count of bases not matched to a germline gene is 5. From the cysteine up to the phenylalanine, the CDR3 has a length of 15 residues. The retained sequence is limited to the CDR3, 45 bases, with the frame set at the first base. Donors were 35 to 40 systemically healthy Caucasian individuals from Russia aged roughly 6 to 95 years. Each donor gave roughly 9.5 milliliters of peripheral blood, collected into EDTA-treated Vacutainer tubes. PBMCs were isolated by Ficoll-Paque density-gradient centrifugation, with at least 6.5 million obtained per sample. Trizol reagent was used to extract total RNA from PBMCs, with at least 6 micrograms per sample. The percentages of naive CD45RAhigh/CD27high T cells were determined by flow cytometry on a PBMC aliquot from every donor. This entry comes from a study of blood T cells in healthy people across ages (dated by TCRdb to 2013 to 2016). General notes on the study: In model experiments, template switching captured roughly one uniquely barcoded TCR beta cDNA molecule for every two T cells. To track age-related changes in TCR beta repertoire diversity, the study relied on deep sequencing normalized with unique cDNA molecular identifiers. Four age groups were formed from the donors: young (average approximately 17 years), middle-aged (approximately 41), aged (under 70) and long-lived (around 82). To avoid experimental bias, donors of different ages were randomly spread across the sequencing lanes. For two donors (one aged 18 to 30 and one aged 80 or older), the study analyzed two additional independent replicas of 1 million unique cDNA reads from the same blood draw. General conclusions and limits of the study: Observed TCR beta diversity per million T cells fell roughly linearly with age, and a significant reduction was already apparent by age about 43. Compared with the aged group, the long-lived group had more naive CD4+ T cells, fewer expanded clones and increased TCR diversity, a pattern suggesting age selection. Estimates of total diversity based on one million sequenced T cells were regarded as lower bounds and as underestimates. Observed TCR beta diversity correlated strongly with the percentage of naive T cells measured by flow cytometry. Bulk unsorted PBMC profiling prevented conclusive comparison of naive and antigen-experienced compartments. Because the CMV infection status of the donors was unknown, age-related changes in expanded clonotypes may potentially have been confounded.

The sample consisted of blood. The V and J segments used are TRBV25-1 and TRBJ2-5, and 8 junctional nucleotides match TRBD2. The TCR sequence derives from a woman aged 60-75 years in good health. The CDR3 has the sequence CASSGVGLAQETQYF. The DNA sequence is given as TGTGCCAGCAGTGGAGTAGGACTAGCCCAAGAGACCCAGTACTTC. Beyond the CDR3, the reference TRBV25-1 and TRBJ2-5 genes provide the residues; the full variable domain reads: EADIYQTPRYLVIGTGKKITLECSQTMGHDKMYWYQQDPGMELHLIHYSYGVNSTEKGDLSSESTVSRIRTEHFPLTLESARPSHTSQYLCASSGVGLAQETQYFGPGTRLLVL.